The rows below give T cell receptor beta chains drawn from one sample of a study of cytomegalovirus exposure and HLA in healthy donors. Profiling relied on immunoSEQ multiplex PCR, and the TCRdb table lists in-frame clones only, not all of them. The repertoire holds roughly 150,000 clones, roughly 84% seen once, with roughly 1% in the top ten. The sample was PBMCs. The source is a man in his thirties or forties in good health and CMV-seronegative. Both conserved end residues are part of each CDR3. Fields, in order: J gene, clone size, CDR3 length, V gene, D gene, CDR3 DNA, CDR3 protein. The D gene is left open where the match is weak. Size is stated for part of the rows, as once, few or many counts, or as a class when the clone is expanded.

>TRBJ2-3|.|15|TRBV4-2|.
TGTGCCAGCAGCCAAGTTATCGGGATCACAGATACGCAGTATTTT
CASSQVIGITDTQYF
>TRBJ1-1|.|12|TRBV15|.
TGTGCCACCAGTAGTGACTCGCCTGAAGCTTTCTTT
CATSSDSPEAFF
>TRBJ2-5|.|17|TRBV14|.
TGTGCCAGCAGCCAAGATAGGGTGTCAGGGGTCCGTGAGACCCAGTACTTC
CASSQDRVSGVRETQYF
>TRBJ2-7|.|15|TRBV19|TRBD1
TGTGCCAGTAGTATCGGTCCAGGACAGGCCTACGAGCAGTACTTC
CASSIGPGQAYEQYF
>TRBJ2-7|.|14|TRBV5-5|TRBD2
TGTGCCAGCATTGCGGCGGGAGGATCCTACGAGCAGTACTTC
CASIAAGGSYEQYF
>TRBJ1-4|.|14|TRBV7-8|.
TGTGCCAGCAGCCGTCTCCCAGGCCTGGGAAAACTGTTTTTT
CASSRLPGLGKLFF
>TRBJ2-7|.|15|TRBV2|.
TGTGCCAGCAGTGAAGGCCGACAGTTCTCCTACGAGCAGTACTTC
CASSEGRQFSYEQYF
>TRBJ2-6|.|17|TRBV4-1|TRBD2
TGCGCCAGCAGAAGGACTAGCGGGAGTTCTGGGGCCAACGTCCTGACTTTC
CASRRTSGSSGANVLTF
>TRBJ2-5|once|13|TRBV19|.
TGTGCCAGTAGTATAGTGGCGGGGTCGACCCAGTACTTC
CASSIVAGSTQYF
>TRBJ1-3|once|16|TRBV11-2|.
TGTGCCAGCAGCTACTTAAAAACAGGCGCTGGAAACACCATATATTTT
CASSYLKTGAGNTIYF
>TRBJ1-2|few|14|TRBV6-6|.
TGTGCCAGCAGTCCCCCCTCGGGGAACTATGGCTACACCTTC
CASSPPSGNYGYTF
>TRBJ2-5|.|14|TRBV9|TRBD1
TGTGCCAGCAGCGCCGGGACAGAAGAAGAGACCCAGTACTTC
CASSAGTEEETQYF
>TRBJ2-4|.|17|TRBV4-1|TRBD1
TGCGCCAGCAGCCCTGGACAGGGAACTCTAGCCAAAAACATTCAGTACTTC
CASSPGQGTLAKNIQYF
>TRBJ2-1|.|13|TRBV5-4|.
TGTGCCAGCAGCTTGCAGGGGCAGGATGAGCAGTTCTTC
CASSLQGQDEQFF
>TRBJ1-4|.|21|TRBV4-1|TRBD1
TGCGCCAGCAGCCTCCGGATGGATCGGGACAGCAGACATTCAACTAATGAAAAACTGTTTTTT
CASSLRMDRDSRHSTNEKLFF
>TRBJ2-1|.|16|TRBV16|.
TGTGCCAGCAGCCAATCGACAGGGACTTCATACAATGAGCAGTTCTTC
CASSQSTGTSYNEQFF